This T cell receptor (beta chain) derives from a study of OX40 agonist ivuxolimab in advanced cancers. V shed 4 bases and J 6 bases; nucleotides not matched to a gene: 5. The germline V gene encodes CDR1 MNHNY and CDR2 SVGAGI (reference sequence). CDR3 size: 16 residues. Clones were read by immunoSEQ multiplex PCR, and TCRdb kept only the in-frame ones, dropping some. The sample records around 64,000 clones, approximately 80% being singletons. This TCR came from an adult with an advanced solid tumor such as melanoma, head and neck, liver or kidney cancer. Sequenced here: CD4+ or CD8+ T cells sorted from blood, sampled in a trial of the OX40 agonist ivuxolimab. The chain has TRBV6-6 and TRBJ2-1, with 14 bases that match TRBD2. CDR3 in amino acids: CASSSPGLAGVNEQFF. For the CDR3, the DNA is TGTGCCAGCAGTTCTCCGGGACTAGCGGGAGTCAATGAGCAGTTCTTC.